There are a few counts of the clone carrying this TCR beta chain. Trimming pared 1 base from V and 3 bases from J, leaving 10 bases between. This CDR3 is built from 14 residues. Germline assignment: CDR1 SGHTA and CDR2 FQGTGA. The time point is: blood at routine non-recurrence follow-up after resection. Researchers sequenced whole RNA taken from tumor, nontumor lung or frozen PBMC without sorting. These data come from a study of spatial heterogeneity in lung cancer. TCRdb analysed the 5' RACE reads with MiXCR anew, one entry per CDR3 protein. This sample carries about 52,000 distinct CDR3 sequences, under 8% of them seen once, and the ten largest clones take roughly 35%.

The TCR sequence derives from a female donor with early-stage non-small cell lung cancer. The specimen comprised PBMCs, sampled at follow-up. The chain links TRBV7-3 to TRBJ2-7; the D gene is possibly TRBD1 (5 bases). The CDR3 spells CASSLNGQGYEQYF. CDR3 in DNA: TGTGCCAGCAGCTTAAATGGGCAGGGCTACGAGCAGTACTTC.